This is a list of T cell receptor beta chains from one sample in a study of T cells in Graves' hyperthyroidism and ophthalmopathy. MiXCR was run by TCRdb on the multiplex PCR reads, yielding one entry per CDR3 protein. The table lists roughly 640,000 distinct CDR3 sequences, approximately 16% of them singletons, with roughly 3.5% in the top ten. The sequenced material came from blood. These receptors were taken from a woman between 35 and 50 years old with Graves' ophthalmopathy. Both conserved end residues are part of each CDR3. Fields, in order: clone size, J gene, V gene, CDR3 protein. The listing skips clone size in some rows; elsewhere it reads once, few, many or a size class.

>many|TRBJ2-5|TRBV2
CASIPPDSQETQYF
>-|TRBJ1-6|TRBV28
CASSSETALGSYNSPLHF
>few|TRBJ2-5|TRBV12-3/TRBV12-4
CASSLGQGIQRWAQYF
>-|TRBJ2-1|TRBV28
CASSSSPNRGLHNEQFF
>many|TRBJ1-2|TRBV20-1
CSASHPLGYGYTF
>many|TRBJ2-1|TRBV3-1
CASSLRAGADEQFF
>many|TRBJ2-1|TRBV5-6
CASTYSYNEQFF
>few|TRBJ1-2|TRBV12-3/TRBV12-4
CASSFPLGQGKDGYTF
>many|TRBJ1-2|TRBV30
CAWRKPGGAGTGYTF
>-|TRBJ2-1|TRBV11-2
CASSFLGLAGRNEQFF
>many|TRBJ2-3|TRBV10-1
CASSDIAVDTQYF
>-|TRBJ2-1|TRBV20-1
CSAREWGDYNEQFF
>few|TRBJ2-4|TRBV20-1
CSAPSELIAKNIQYF
>-|TRBJ2-5|TRBV6-5
CASSLTRGQETQYF
>many|TRBJ2-7|TRBV5-1
CASSFLGPVGEQYF
>few|TRBJ2-5|TRBV2
CASRNKETQYF
>few|TRBJ2-2|TRBV12-3/TRBV12-4
CASSSRDWDTGELFF
>-|TRBJ2-1|TRBV30
CAWSGRGQQFF
>few|TRBJ1-3|TRBV20-1
CSARGADSGNTIYF
>many|TRBJ1-1|TRBV30
CAFGLIGNTEAFF
>few|TRBJ2-7|TRBV4-2
CASSQEDRLYEQYF
>many|TRBJ1-5|TRBV20-1
CSVWSTIGQPQHF
>-|TRBJ1-1|TRBV5-1
CASSLGGLVQAFF
>many|TRBJ1-5|TRBV2
CASSEGQGRQPQHF
>-|TRBJ1-4|TRBV6-1
CASRAGTVIEKLFF
>few|TRBJ1-5|TRBV20-1
CSAPTGGNQPQHF
>-|TRBJ2-2|TRBV9
CASSAGVLPGELFF
>many|TRBJ2-3|TRBV13
CASSPQVGPGRDTQYF
>many|TRBJ2-1|TRBV28
CASSWVGSAYNEQFF
>-|TRBJ2-7|TRBV27
CASGRGSSYEQYF
>many|TRBJ1-2|TRBV2
CASSETAEGGYTF
>-|TRBJ1-1|TRBV10-1
CASSDGQGHTEAFF
>many|TRBJ2-2|TRBV12-3/TRBV12-4
CASSLWAGSNTGELFF
>few|TRBJ2-6|TRBV6-5
CASSYGTSGFGANVPTF
>many|TRBJ2-1|TRBV2
CASTPGLAGDEQFF
>few|TRBJ1-2|TRBV6-2/TRBV6-3
CASSQRAGIYTF
>-|TRBJ2-7|TRBV7-9
CASSSSTSGAWVEQYF
>few|TRBJ1-2|TRBV2
CASSNQGSSGYTF
>many|TRBJ2-1|TRBV29-1
CSVASGDYNEQFF
>few|TRBJ2-7|TRBV6-2/TRBV6-3
CASTNPVTREQYF
>-|TRBJ2-2|TRBV12-3/TRBV12-4
CATRLGGNTGELFF
>-|TRBJ2-5|TRBV20-1
CSADPPPGQSLTEETQYF
>few|TRBJ1-2|TRBV12-3/TRBV12-4
CASSWWQGWGYTF
>few|TRBJ1-1|TRBV11-2
CASSLDEPNTEAFF
>many|TRBJ2-5|TRBV6-1
CASSEGQNEETQYF
>-|TRBJ1-6|TRBV28
CASSPRGRVGNNSPLHF
>many|TRBJ1-1|TRBV20-1
CSARDVGTEAFF
>many|TRBJ1-1|TRBV5-1
CASSFDYSTYTEAFF
>few|TRBJ2-6|TRBV12-3/TRBV12-4
CASSLTEPGANVLTF
>-|TRBJ1-1|TRBV24-1
CATSDRDRGMGAFF
>many|TRBJ1-5|TRBV20-1
CSARGGGNDQPQHF